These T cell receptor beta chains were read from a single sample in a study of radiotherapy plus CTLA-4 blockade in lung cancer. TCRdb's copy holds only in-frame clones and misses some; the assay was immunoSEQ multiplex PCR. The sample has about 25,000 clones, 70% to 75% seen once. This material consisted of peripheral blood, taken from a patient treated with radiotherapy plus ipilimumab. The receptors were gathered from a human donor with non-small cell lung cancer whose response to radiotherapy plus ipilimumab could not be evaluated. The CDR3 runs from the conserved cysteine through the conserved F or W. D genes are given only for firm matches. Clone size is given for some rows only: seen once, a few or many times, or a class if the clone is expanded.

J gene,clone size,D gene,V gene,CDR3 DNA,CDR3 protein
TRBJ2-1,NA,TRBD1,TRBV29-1,TGCAGCGTGCGCGACAGGGGATGGGACAATGAGCAGTTCTTC,CSVRDRGWDNEQFF
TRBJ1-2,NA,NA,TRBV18,TGTGCCAGCTCACCTTATGGGGACTTCTATGGCTACACCTTC,CASSPYGDFYGYTF
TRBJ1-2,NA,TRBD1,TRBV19,TGTGCCAGTAGTATAGGTCCAGGGGGCGTCTATGGCTACACCTTC,CASSIGPGGVYGYTF
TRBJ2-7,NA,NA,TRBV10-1,TGCGCCAGCAGCGAATCAGGCCGGGGAGACCTTAAAGGGTGCGAGCAGTACTTC,CASSESGRGDLKGCEQYF
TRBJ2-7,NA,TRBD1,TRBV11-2,TGTGCCAGCAGCCGTACTCCGGGACAGGGGTATCGGGAGCAGTACTTC,CASSRTPGQGYREQYF
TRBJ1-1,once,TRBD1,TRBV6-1,TGTGCCAGCAGAAGGACAGGCCATGAAGCTTTCTTT,CASRRTGHEAFF
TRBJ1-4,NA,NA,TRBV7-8,TGTGCCAGCAGCTTAGCGCGGTCCGGGGGGAATGTGCAACTGTTTTTT,CASSLARSGGNVQLFF
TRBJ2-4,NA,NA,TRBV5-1,TGCGCCAGCAGCTTGGATCCGGGGTGGGACATTCAGTACTTC,CASSLDPGWDIQYF
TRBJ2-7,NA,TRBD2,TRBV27,TGTGCCAGCAGTTCGGGACTAGCGGGAGGCGAGCAGTACTTC,CASSSGLAGGEQYF
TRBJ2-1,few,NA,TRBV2,TGTGCCAGCATATTCCAGTGGGCTCCCTACAATGAGCAGTTCTTC,CASIFQWAPYNEQFF
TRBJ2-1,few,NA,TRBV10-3,TGTGCCAGTACGGGGGGAGGGGGGGCAAATGAGCAGTTCTTC,CASTGGGGANEQFF
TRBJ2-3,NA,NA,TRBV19,TGTGCCAGTAGCTCTAGCAGTACAGATACGCAGTATTTT,CASSSSSTDTQYF
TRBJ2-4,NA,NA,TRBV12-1,TGTGCCAGCAGCTTAATAGCGGCTCTAGCCAAAAACATTCAGTACTTC,CASSLIAALAKNIQYF
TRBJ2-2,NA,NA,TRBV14,TGTGCCAGCAGCCAGGGCTTCAACACCGGGGAGCTGTTTTTT,CASSQGFNTGELFF
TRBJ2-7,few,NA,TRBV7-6,TGTGCCAGCAGCTTATTGTCGTTGTCGGAGCAGTACTTC,CASSLLSLSEQYF
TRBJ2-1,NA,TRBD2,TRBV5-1,TGCGCCAGCAGCTCCCGGACTAGCGGGGACTCCTACAATGAGCAGTTCTTC,CASSSRTSGDSYNEQFF
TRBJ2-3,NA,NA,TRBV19,TGTGCCAGTACAGACGGGGGAAGCACAGATACGCAGTATTTT,CASTDGGSTDTQYF
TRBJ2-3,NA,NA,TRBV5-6,TGTGCCAGCAGCTTCGGAGGGGGCGGGAGGAGGGATACGCAGTATTTT,CASSFGGGGRRDTQYF
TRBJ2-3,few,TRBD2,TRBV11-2,TGTGCCAGCAGCTTAAGGGCCCTAGCGGGAGGGGGAAGGGATACGCAGTATTTT,CASSLRALAGGGRDTQYF
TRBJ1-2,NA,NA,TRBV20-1,TGCAGTGCTCGGGGGATAGATGGCTACACCTTC,CSARGIDGYTF
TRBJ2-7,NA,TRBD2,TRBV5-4,TGTGCCAGCAGCCGGGGGGGACCTGGTTACGAGCAGTACTTC,CASSRGGPGYEQYF
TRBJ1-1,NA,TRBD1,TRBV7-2,TGTGCCAGCAGCCGACAGGGGGCGAACACTGAAGCTTTCTTT,CASSRQGANTEAFF
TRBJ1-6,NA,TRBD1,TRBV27,TGTGCCAGCGGACTCCGGGACAGGGCGGTTTCACCCCTCCACTTT,CASGLRDRAVSPLHF
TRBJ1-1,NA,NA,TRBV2,TGTGCCAGCAATCCCTCCTCTGAAGCTTTCTTT,CASNPSSEAFF
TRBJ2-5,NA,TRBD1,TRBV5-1,TGCGCCAGCAGCGGATACAGGGGGGCCAGCGGCCAGTACTTC,CASSGYRGASGQYF
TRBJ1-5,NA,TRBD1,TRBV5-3,TGTGCCAGAAGCTTCAGGGGGCGTAAGAGCAATCAGCCCCAGCATTTT,CARSFRGRKSNQPQHF
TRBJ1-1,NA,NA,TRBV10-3,TGTGCCATCAGTGAGTCGGGCAGGGTGAACACTGAAGCTTTCTTT,CAISESGRVNTEAFF
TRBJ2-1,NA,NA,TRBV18,TGTGCCAGCTCACCAACCCCGGGACAACAGTTCTTC,CASSPTPGQQFF
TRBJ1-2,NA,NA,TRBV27,TGTGCCAGCAGTTTCAATCTGGGGGGGGGCTATGGCTACACCTTC,CASSFNLGGGYGYTF
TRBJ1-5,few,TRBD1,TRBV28,TGTGCCAGCAGAGTACAGGGGTCGGGCAATCAGCCCCAGCATTTT,CASRVQGSGNQPQHF
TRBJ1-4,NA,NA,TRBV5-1,TGCGCCAGCAGCTTGGAAGGGGTGAAAAGTAATGAAAAACTGTTTTTT,CASSLEGVKSNEKLFF
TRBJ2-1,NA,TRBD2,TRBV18,TGTGCCAGCTCACCGCGGACTAGCGGAAACAATGAGCAGTTCTTC,CASSPRTSGNNEQFF
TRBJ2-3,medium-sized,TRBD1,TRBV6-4,TGTGCCAGCAGTGAAGGACAGGGGGGAATCACAGATACGCAGTATTTT,CASSEGQGGITDTQYF
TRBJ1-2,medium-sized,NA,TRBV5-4,TGTGCCAGCAGCTTGGATCAGAACAGATTCTATGGCTACACCTTC,CASSLDQNRFYGYTF
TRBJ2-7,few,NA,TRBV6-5,TGTGCCAGCAGTTACTCCCCCCAGGGGGGCTACGAGCAGTACTTC,CASSYSPQGGYEQYF
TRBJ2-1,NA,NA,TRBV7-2,TGTGCCAGCAGTAACTATGGCGATGAGCAGTTCTTC,CASSNYGDEQFF
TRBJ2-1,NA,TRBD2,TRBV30,TGTGCCTGGAGTTTTAAACCGGGACTAGCGGGAGCCTACAATGAGCAGTTCTTC,CAWSFKPGLAGAYNEQFF
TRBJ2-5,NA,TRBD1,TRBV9,TGTGCCAGCAGCGTAGCTCCCCTTTCGACAGGGGTGGAGACCCAGTACTTC,CASSVAPLSTGVETQYF
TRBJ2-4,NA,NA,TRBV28,TGTGCCAGCAGCCCTCACCTCAGCCGGGACATTCAGTACTTC,CASSPHLSRDIQYF
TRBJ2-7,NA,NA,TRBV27,TGTGCCAGCAGTTTATATGGGAGGCACGAGCAGTACTTC,CASSLYGRHEQYF
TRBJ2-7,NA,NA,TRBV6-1,TGTGCCAGCGAGGCGGGGATCTCCTACGAGCAGTACTTC,CASEAGISYEQYF
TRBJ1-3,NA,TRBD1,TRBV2,TGTGCCAGCGGGACAGGGCGCCACTCTGGAAACACCATATATTTT,CASGTGRHSGNTIYF
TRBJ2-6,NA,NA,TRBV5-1,TGCGCCAGCAGCTTATCCACTGTCTCTGGGGCCAACGTCCTGACTTTC,CASSLSTVSGANVLTF
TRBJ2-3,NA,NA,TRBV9,TGTGCCAGCAGCGTAACCGGGAGTGGTGGCACAGATACGCAGTATTTT,CASSVTGSGGTDTQYF
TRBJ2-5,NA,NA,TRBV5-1,TGCGCCAGCAGCTTGGCCTCCGGGAACCAAGAGACCCAGTACTTC,CASSLASGNQETQYF
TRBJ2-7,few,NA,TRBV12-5,TGTGCTAGTGTAGGGACTTTGTACGAGCAGTACTTC,CASVGTLYEQYF
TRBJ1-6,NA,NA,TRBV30,TGTGCCTGGAGTGTCGACAGGAGTAATTCACCCCTCCACTTT,CAWSVDRSNSPLHF
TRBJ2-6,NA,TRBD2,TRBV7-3,TGTGCCAGCAGTCCGACCGGGGGGTCTGGGGCCAACGTCCTGACTTTC,CASSPTGGSGANVLTF
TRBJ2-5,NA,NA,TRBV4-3,TGCGCCAGCAGCCAAGTCGGCAGGGCTGAGACCCAGTACTTC,CASSQVGRAETQYF
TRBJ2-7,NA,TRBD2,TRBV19,TGTGCCAGTAGTATTTCGGCTAGCGGGAGTTTTGGGGCCTCCTACGAGCAGTACTTC,CASSISASGSFGASYEQYF
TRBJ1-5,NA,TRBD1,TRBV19,TGTGCCAGTAGTGGGGACAGGTGGCAGCCCCAGCATTTT,CASSGDRWQPQHF
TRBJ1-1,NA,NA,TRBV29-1,TGCAGCGTCGCTGGGCAGGCCATGAACACTGAAGCTTTCTTT,CSVAGQAMNTEAFF
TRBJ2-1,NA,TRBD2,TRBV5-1,TGCGCCAGCAGCTTGGACCCGGGACTAGCGGGGGAGCAGTTCTTC,CASSLDPGLAGEQFF
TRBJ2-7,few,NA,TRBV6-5,TGTGCCAGCAGTTACGAACTAGGACGCGAGCAGTACTTC,CASSYELGREQYF
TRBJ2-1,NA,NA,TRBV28,TGTGCCAGCAGTTCCAGACAGGGAGCGGGTAATGAGCAGTTCTTC,CASSSRQGAGNEQFF
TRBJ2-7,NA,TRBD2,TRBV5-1,TGCGCCAGCAGCTTGACGGGACTAGCATACGAGCAGTACTTC,CASSLTGLAYEQYF
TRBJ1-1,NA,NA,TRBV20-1,TGCAGTGCAGGCGGAAACACTGAAGCTTTCTTT,CSAGGNTEAFF
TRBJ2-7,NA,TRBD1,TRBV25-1,TGTGCCAGCAGTGAAAGGACAGGGGGCATTTACGAGCAGTACTTC,CASSERTGGIYEQYF
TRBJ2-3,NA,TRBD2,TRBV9,TGTGCCAGCAGCCCGGGACTAGCGGGAAGCACAGATACGCAGTATTTT,CASSPGLAGSTDTQYF
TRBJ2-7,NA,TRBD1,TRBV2,TGTGCCAGCAACAGGGGGCTATACGAGCAGTACTTC,CASNRGLYEQYF